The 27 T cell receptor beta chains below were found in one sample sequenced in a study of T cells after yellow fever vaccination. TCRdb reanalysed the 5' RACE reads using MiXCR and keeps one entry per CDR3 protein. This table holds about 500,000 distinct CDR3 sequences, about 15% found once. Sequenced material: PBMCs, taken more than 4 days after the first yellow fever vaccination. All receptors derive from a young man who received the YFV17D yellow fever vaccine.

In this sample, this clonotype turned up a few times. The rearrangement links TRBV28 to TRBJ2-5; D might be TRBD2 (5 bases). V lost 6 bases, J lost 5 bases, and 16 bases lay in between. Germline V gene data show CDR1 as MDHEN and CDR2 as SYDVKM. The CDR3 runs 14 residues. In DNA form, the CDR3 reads TGTGCCAGCAGCTATCCCGGGGATTCGGAGACCCAGTACTTC. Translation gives CASSYPGDSETQYF.

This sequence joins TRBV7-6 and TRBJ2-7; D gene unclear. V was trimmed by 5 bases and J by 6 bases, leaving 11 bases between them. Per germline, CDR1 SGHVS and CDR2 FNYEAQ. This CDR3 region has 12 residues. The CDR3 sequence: CASSLPRAEQYF. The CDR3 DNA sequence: TGTGCCAGCAGCCTCCCCCGGGCCGAGCAGTACTTC.

CDR3 DNA: TGTGCCAGCAGCTTAGGGCCAGGGCAGGGAGAGACCCAGTACTTC. Protein: CASSLGPGQGETQYF. The chain carries TRBV11-2 and TRBJ2-5, with a possible D match to TRBD1 (5 bases). This CDR3 contains 15 residues. The germline V gene encodes CDR1 SGHAT and CDR2 FQNNGV. The germline V and J ends were trimmed by 1 base and 4 bases, with 13 bases remaining between them.

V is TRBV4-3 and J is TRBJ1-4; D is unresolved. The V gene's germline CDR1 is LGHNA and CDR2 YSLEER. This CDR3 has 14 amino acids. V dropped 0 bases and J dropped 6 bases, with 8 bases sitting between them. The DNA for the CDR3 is TGCGCCAGCAGCCAAGAATTAAGGGATGAAAAACTGTTTTTT. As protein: CASSQELRDEKLFF.

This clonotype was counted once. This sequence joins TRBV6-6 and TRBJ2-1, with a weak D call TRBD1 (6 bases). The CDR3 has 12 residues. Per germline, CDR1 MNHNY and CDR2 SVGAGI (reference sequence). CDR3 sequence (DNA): TGTGCTACGTTCTCAGGGGTGAATGAGCAGTTCTTC. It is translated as CATFSGVNEQFF.

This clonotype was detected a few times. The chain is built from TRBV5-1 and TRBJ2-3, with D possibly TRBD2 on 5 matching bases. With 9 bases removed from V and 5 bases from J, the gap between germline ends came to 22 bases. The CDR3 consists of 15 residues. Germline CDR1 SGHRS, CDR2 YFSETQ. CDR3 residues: CATHPTGQAGDTQYF. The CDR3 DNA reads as TGCGCCACCCACCCGACCGGGCAGGCGGGAGATACGCAGTATTTT.

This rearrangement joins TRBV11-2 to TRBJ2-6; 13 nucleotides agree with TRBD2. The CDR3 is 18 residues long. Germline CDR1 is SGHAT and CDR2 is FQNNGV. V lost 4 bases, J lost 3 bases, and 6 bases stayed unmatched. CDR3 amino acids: CASSSGLAGVLGANVLTF. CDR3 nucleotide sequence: TGTGCCAGCAGCTCCGGACTAGCGGGGGTCCTTGGGGCCAACGTCCTGACTTTC.

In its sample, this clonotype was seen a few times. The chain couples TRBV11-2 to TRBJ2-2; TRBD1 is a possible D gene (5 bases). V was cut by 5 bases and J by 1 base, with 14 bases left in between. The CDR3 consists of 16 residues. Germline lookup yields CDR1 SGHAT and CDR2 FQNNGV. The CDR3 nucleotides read TGTGCCAGCAGCCCAGGGCCCTTCGGGAACACCGGGGAGCTGTTTTTT. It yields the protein CASSPGPFGNTGELFF.

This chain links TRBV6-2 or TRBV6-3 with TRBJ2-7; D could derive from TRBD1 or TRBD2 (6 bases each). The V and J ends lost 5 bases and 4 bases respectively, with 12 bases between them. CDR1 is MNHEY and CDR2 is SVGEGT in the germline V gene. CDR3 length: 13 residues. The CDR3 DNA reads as TGTGCCAGCAGTGGCGGGACACAGTACGAGCAGTACGTC. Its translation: CASSGGTQYEQYV.

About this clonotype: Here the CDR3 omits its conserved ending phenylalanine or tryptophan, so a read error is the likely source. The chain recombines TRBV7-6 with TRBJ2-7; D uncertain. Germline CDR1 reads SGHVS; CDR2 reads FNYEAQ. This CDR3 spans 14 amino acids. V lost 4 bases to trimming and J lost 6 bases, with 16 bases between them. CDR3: CASSSYSWSVEQYL. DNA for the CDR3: TGTGCCAGCAGCTCTTACAGTTGGTCGGTCGAGCAGTACCTC.

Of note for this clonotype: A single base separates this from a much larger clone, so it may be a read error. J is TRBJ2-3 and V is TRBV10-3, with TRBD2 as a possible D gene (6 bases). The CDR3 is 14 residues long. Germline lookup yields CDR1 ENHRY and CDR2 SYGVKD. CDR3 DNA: TGTGTCATCCGGGGGAGCCGGCGGTCAGATACGCAGTATTTT. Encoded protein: CVIRGSRRSDTQYF.

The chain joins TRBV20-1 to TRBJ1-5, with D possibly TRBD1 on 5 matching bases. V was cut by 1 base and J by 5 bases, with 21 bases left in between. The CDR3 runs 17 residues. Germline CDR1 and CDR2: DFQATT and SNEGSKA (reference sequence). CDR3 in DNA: TGCAGTGCTAGAGTAGTACAGGTCGCCGGCTCTTATCAGCCCCAGCATTTT. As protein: CSARVVQVAGSYQPQHF.

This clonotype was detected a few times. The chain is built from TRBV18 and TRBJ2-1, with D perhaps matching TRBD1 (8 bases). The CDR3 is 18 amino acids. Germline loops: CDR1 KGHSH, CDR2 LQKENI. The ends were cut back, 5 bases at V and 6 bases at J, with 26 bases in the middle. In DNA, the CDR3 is TGTGCCAGCTCAACCATGTCGGGAGGACAGGGATTACCCAATGAGCAGTTCTTC. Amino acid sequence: CASSTMSGGQGLPNEQFF.

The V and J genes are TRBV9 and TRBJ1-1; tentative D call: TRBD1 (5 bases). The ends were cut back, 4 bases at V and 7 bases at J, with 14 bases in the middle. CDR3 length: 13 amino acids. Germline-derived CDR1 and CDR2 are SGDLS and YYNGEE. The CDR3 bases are TGTGCCAGCAGCCCAATGGCGGGGGATGAAGCTTTCTTT. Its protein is CASSPMAGDEAFF.

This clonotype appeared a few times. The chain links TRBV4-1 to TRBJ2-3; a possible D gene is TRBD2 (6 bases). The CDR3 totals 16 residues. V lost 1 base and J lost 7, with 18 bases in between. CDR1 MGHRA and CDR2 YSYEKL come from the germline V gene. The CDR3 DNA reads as TGCGCCAGCAGCCAAGGCGGGGCAGGGATGAGGAATACGCAGTATTTT. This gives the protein CASSQGGAGMRNTQYF.

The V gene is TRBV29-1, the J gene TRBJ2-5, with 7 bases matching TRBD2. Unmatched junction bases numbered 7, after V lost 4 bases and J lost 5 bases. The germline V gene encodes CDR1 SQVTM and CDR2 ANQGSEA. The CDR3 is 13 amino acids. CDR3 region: CSVASGVEETQYF. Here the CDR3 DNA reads TGCAGCGTTGCAAGCGGGGTGGAGGAGACCCAGTACTTC.

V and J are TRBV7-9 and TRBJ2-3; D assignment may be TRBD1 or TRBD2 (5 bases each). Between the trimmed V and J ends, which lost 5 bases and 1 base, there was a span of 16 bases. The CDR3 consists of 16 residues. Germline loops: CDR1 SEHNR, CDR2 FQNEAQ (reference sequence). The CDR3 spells CASSRLGQGRTDTQYF. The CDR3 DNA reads TGTGCCAGCAGCCGGCTTGGGCAGGGACGCACAGATACGCAGTATTTT. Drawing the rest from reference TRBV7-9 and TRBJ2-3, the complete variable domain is DTGVSQNPRHKITKRGQNVTFRCDPISEHNRLYWYRQTLGQGPEFLTYFQNEAQLEKSRLLSDRFSAERPKGSFSTLEIQRTEQGDSAMYLCASSRLGQGRTDTQYFGPGTRLTVL.

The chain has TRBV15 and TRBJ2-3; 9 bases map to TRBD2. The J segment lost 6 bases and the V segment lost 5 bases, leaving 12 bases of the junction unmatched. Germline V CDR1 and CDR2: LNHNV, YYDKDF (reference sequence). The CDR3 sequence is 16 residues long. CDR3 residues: CATSPHSGGGSDTQYF. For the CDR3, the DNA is TGTGCCACCAGCCCCCATAGCGGGGGAGGGTCGGATACGCAGTATTTT.

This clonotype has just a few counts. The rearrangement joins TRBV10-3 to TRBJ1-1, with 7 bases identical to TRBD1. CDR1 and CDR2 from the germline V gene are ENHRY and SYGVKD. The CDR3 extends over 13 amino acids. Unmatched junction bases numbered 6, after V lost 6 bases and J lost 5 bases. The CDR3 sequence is CAISRDRDTEAFF. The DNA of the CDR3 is TGTGCCATCAGCCGAGACAGGGATACTGAAGCTTTCTTT.

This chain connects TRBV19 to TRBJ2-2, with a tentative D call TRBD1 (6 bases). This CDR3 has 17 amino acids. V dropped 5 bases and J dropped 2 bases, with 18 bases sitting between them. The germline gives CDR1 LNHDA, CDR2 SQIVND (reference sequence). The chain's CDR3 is CASSPSGGRGNTGELFF. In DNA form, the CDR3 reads TGTGCCAGTAGTCCTTCTGGGGGCCGCGGAAACACCGGGGAGCTGTTTTTT. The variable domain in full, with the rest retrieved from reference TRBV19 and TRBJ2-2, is DGGITQSPKYLFRKEGQNVTLSCEQNLNHDAMYWYRQDPGQGLRLIYYSQIVNDFQKGDIAEGYSVSREKKESFPLTVTSAQKNPTAFYLCASSPSGGRGNTGELFFGEGSRLTVL.

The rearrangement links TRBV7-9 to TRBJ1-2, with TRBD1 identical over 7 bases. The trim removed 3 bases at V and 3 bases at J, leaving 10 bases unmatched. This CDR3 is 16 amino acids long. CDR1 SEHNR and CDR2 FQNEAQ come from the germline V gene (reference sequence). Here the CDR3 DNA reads TGTGCCAGCAGCTTCCCAGAGAGGGGACAGTACTATGGCTACACCTTC. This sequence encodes CASSFPERGQYYGYTF.

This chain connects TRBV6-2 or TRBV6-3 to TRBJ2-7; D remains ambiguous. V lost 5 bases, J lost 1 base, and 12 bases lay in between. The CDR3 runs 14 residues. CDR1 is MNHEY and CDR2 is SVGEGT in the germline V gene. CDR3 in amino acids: CASSLGGVSYEQYF. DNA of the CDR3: TGTGCCAGCAGTCTCGGTGGAGTATCCTACGAGCAGTACTTC.

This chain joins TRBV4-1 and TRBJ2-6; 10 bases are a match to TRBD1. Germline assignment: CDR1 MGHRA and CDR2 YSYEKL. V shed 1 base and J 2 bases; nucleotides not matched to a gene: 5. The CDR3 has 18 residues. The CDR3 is CASSQGLGQGTGANVLTF. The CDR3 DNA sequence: TGCGCCAGCAGCCAAGGCTTGGGACAGGGGACTGGGGCCAACGTCCTGACTTTC.

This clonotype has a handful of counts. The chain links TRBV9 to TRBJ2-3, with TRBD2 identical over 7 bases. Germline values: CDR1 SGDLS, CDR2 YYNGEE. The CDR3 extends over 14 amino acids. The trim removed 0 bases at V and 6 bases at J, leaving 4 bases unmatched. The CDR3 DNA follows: TGTGCCAGCAGCGTAGAAGTTAGCGGGGATACGCAGTATTTT. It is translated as CASSVEVSGDTQYF.

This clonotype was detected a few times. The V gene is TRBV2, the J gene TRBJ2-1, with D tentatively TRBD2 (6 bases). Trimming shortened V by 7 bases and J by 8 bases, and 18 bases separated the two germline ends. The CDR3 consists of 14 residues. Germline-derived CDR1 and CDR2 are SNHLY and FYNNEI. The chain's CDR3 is CASTGGVVLDEQFF. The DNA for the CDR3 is TGTGCCAGCACTGGAGGGGTGGTACTCGATGAGCAGTTCTTC.

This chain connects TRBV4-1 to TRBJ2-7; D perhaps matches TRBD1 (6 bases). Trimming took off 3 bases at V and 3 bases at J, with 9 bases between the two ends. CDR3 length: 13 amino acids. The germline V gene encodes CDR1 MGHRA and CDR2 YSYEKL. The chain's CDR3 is CASSHPDSYEQYF. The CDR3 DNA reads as TGCGCCAGCAGCCACCCGGACAGCTACGAGCAGTACTTC.

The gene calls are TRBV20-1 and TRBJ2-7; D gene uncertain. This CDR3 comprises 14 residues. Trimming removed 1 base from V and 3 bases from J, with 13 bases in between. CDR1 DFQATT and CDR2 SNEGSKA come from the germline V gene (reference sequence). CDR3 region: CSARVEGHGYEQYF. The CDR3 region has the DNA TGCAGTGCTAGAGTAGAAGGTCACGGCTACGAGCAGTACTTC.